The source of this TCR beta chain is a study of shared clonotypes between healthy human individuals. Study background: Donors, aged 18 to 49, were a couple of women and a few men. Findings of the study overall: Rarefaction curves obtained for sorted subsets showed sequencing incomplete despite large depth.

With V trimmed by 4 bases and J by 5 bases, 12 bases remained unmatched. Germline V gives CDR1 SGHRS, CDR2 YFSETQ. CDR3 length equals 17 residues. Every one of the donors was a Caucasian adult that lived in Nashville, Tennessee. Splitting of CD4+ cells produced CD45RA+ naive and CD45RA-negative memory subsets. With respect to this clone: Its antigen is currently unknown.

This table comes from immunoSEQ multiplex PCR, and its TCRdb copy is limited to in-frame clones, with some not included. Seen here are roughly 2 million clones, about 94% observed once, and the top ten hold 0.1% to 0.15%. This sequence originates from a man between 18 and 35 years old in good health. The chain has TRBV5-1 and TRBJ1-4, with TRBD1 matching over 9 bases. Material for sequencing was naive CD4+ T cells sorted from blood. The subset here: CD45RA+ positively selected. CDR3 sequence reads: CASSAGRQGGRNEKLFF. The CDR3 region has the DNA TGCGCCAGCAGCGCGGGGAGACAGGGGGGTCGGAATGAAAAACTGTTTTTT.